The 3 T cell receptor beta chains below all came from one sample that was sequenced in a study of CD8+ T cells in alopecia areata. Sequencing templates came from extracted RNA that was reverse transcribed into cDNA. Generated by immunoSEQ multiplex PCR, the TCRdb table keeps only in-frame clones and is missing some. The repertoire holds about 130,000 clones, with nearly 55% as singletons. Stated treatment: oral pan-JAK inhibitor, 5-10 mg twice daily. The sample in question was CD8+ T cells sorted from blood, obtained at week 4, from a patient treated with tofacitinib. All receptors come from a human donor with alopecia areata.

The chain employs TRBV7-8 and TRBJ2-7; D unresolved. Germline CDR1 is SGHVS and CDR2 is FQNEAQ. The V end was cut by 4 bases, the J end by 9 bases, with 13 bases between. This CDR3 has 12 amino acids. The CDR3: CASSSAAVGQYF. The CDR3 DNA follows: TGTGCCAGCAGCTCCGCCGCGGTGGGGCAGTACTTC.

This clone is deemed medium-sized (0.01 to 0.1%). The V call is TRBV19, the J call TRBJ1-6, with D unresolved. V was cut by 3 bases and J by 7 bases, with 10 bases left in between. Germline values: CDR1 LNHDA, CDR2 SQIVND (reference sequence). The CDR3 loop spans 14 amino acids. The CDR3 is CASSMRTQNSPLHF. In DNA form, the CDR3 reads TGTGCCAGTAGTATGAGGACGCAGAATTCACCCCTCCACTTT.

The sample holds a few counts of this clone. This sequence joins TRBV14 and TRBJ2-2; D remains ambiguous. Germline V lookup: CDR1 SGHDN, CDR2 FVKESK. The CDR3 length is 13 residues. Trimming cost V 1 base and J 7 bases, with 7 bases left between them. The CDR3 DNA reads as TGTGCCAGCAGCCAAGTTCCGGGCGGGGAGCTGTTTTTT. This translates into CASSQVPGGELFF.